Sequencing of this T cell receptor (beta chain) was carried out in a study of cytomegalovirus exposure and HLA in healthy donors. PCR amplification relied on 60 Vbeta primers (plus 13 Jbeta primers). Assay used: immunoSEQ multiplex PCR; TCRdb lists only in-frame clones, some missing. The sample lists roughly 100,000 clones; over 60% were seen once. The TCR comes from a boy younger than 18 in good health and CMV-seropositive. Sequencing input: PBMCs.

The CDR3 loop is CASKLAGGGNQPQHF. Here the CDR3 DNA reads TGTGCCAGCAAACTGGCGGGCGGCGGCAATCAGCCCCAGCATTTT. The chain carries TRBV7-2 and TRBJ1-5; D not resolved. CDR3 length equals 15 residues. The germline V gene encodes CDR1 SGHTA and CDR2 FQGNSA. Trimming pared 7 bases from V and 2 bases from J, leaving 15 bases between.